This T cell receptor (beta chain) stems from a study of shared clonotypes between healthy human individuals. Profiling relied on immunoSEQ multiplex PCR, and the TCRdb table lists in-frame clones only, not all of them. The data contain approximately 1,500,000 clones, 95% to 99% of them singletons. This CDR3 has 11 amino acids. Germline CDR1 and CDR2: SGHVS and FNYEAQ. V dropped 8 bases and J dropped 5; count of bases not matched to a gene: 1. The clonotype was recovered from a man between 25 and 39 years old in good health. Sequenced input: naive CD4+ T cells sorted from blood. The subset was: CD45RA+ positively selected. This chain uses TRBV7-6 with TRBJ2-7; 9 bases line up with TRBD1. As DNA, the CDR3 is TGTGCCAGCGGGACAGGGAACGAGCAGTACTTC. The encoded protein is CASGTGNEQYF.